This TCR beta chain was recovered during a study of T cell repertoires in cytomegalovirus infection. This clonotype came up many times. Germline is not matched at one junction end, which may reflect a read error. MiXCR, run by TCRdb on the reads, gives a single entry per CDR3 protein. The sample has fewer than 700,000 distinct CDR3 sequences, more than 20% seen once. Germline CDR1 and CDR2: SGDLS and YYNGEE. The CDR3 sequence is 12 residues long. The chain uses TRBV9 and TRBJ1-5; D not certain. The clonotype originates from a human donor in good health (CMV status not recorded). Some clones in this sample may be carry-over from other donors' samples. The sequencing input was CD8+ T cells from PBMCs. CDR3 DNA: TGTGCCAGCAGTGTAGGCAATCAGCCCCAGCATTTT. Translation gives CASSVGNQPQHF.